The 19 T cell receptor beta chains in this list originate from one sample, sequenced in a study of CD8+CD57+ T cells in acquired aplastic anemia. According to the study, genomic DNA was the template for TCR beta VDJ and CDR3 profiling. In TCRdb, the reads were re-called with MiXCR into one record per CDR3 protein. The table records about 64,000 distinct CDR3 sequences, around 55% of them present only once. Sequencing was performed on sorted CD4+, CD8+, or CD8+CD57+ T cells (not recorded which) from PBMCs. Source of these receptors: a human donor in good health, serving as a control.

This clonotype has a single count. The chain employs TRBV2 and TRBJ2-7, with D unresolved. This CDR3 is built from 12 residues. With 4 bases removed from V and 4 bases from J, the gap between germline ends came to 8 bases. The germline gives CDR1 SNHLY, CDR2 FYNNEI. The CDR3 DNA follows: TGTGCCAGCAGTGTACTTCATTACGAGCAGTACTTC. Translated: CASSVLHYEQYF.

This chain connects TRBV10-2 to TRBJ2-5; the D is unclear. Trimming removed 6 bases at V and 5 bases at J, with 4 bases between. Germline V lookup: CDR1 WSHSY, CDR2 SAAADI. The CDR3 length is 10 residues. CDR3: CASRRETQYF. The DNA for the CDR3 is TGCGCCAGCAGGAGGGAGACCCAGTACTTC.

The V gene is TRBV7-8, the J gene TRBJ1-6; D perhaps matches TRBD1 (6 bases). Germline CDR1 reads SGHVS; CDR2 reads FQNEAQ. The germline V and J ends were trimmed by 1 base and 8 bases, with 12 bases remaining between them. This CDR3 is 15 amino acids long. The CDR3 reads CASSLVEQGHSPLHF. The CDR3 DNA sequence: TGTGCCAGCAGCTTAGTAGAACAGGGCCATTCACCCCTCCACTTT.

The chain is built from TRBV13 and TRBJ2-7; possibly TRBD2 for D (6 bases). The CDR3 length is 15 residues. Trimming removed 3 bases from V and 6 bases from J, with 18 bases in between. Germline V gene lookup returns CDR1 PRHDT and CDR2 FYEKMQ (reference sequence). CDR3: CASSLESGGHCEQYF. The CDR3, as DNA: TGTGCCAGCAGCTTGGAGTCCGGGGGTCACTGCGAGCAGTACTTC. The variable domain in full, with the rest retrieved from reference TRBV13 and TRBJ2-7, is AAGVIQSPRHLIKEKRETATLKCYPIPRHDTVYWYQQGPGQDPQFLISFYEKMQSDKGSIPDRFSAQQFSDYHSELNMSSLELGDSALYFCASSLESGGHCEQYFGPGTRLTVT.

This clonotype was seen a handful of times. This rearrangement joins TRBV10-3 to TRBJ1-1; D is ambiguous. From germline, CDR1 is ENHRY and CDR2 SYGVKD. The ends were cut back, 0 bases at V and 1 base at J, with 3 bases in the middle. The CDR3 loop spans 13 amino acids. CDR3 bases: TGTGCCATCAGTGAGTCAACGAACACTGAAGCTTTCTTT. Its translation: CAISESTNTEAFF.

The V and J genes are TRBV30 and TRBJ1-5, with D unclear. CDR3 length equals 12 residues. Germline values: CDR1 GTSNPN, CDR2 SVGIG (reference sequence). V was trimmed by 2 bases and J by 5 bases, leaving 7 bases between them. The CDR3 region has the DNA TGTGCCTGGAGTTCAACGGATCAGCCCCAGCATTTT. It yields the protein CAWSSTDQPQHF.

The chain recombines TRBV7-2 with TRBJ2-5, with TRBD2 matching 10 bases. CDR3 length equals 16 residues. V was pared by 1 base and J by 5 bases, with 7 bases of the junction left unmatched. CDR1 is SGHTA and CDR2 is FQGNSA in the germline V gene. Here the CDR3 DNA reads TGTGCCAGCAGCTTAGTACTAGCGGGGACCGGGGAGACCCAGTACTTC. It specifies CASSLVLAGTGETQYF. The whole variable domain, remainder taken from reference TRBV7-2 and TRBJ2-5, is GAGVSQSPSNKVTEKGKDVELRCDPISGHTALYWYRQSLGQGLEFLIYFQGNSAPDKSGLPSDRFSAERTGGSVSTLTIQRTQQEDSAVYLCASSLVLAGTGETQYFGPGTRLLVL.

The chain uses TRBV10-3 and TRBJ2-1; D unclear. V lost 10 bases and J lost 5, with 12 bases in between. This CDR3 is built from 12 residues. Per the germline V gene, CDR1 is ENHRY and CDR2 is SYGVKD. CDR3 coding DNA: TGTGCCACACGGGCCCCGGACAATGAGCAGTTCTTC. Protein: CATRAPDNEQFF.

This chain joins TRBV15 and TRBJ2-1; no definite D call. The CDR3 length is 15 residues. Trimming removed 3 bases from V and 6 bases from J, with 15 bases in between. From germline, CDR1 is LNHNV and CDR2 YYDKDF (reference sequence). CDR3 in DNA: TGTGCCACCAGCAGCCAATCCTTCTCGGGCAATGAGCAGTTCTTC. Its translation is CATSSQSFSGNEQFF.

The chain has TRBV10-2 and TRBJ2-5; TRBD1 matches at 8 bases. V dropped 0 bases and J dropped 7; count of bases not matched to a gene: 1. The CDR3 is 13 amino acids. Per the germline V gene, CDR1 is WSHSY and CDR2 is SAAADI. The CDR3 bases are TGCGCCAGCAGTGAGTCCGGGACAGGGACCCAGTACTTC. Translating it yields CASSESGTGTQYF.

This clonotype has ten or more counts. V and J are TRBV4-1 and TRBJ2-7; TRBD2 matches at 9 bases. There are 20 residues in the CDR3. Germline CDR1 and CDR2: MGHRA and YSYEKL. The V and J ends lost 2 bases and 3 bases, in that order; junction bases with no gene match: 20. The CDR3 loop is CASSQRTIGEKSGRIYEQYF. The CDR3 bases are TGCGCCAGCAGCCAAAGAACCATTGGGGAAAAAAGCGGGAGGATCTACGAGCAGTACTTC.

The CDR3 loop reads CSAMTGNQPQHF. Written as DNA, the CDR3 is TGCAGTGCAATGACAGGGAATCAGCCCCAGCATTTT. V and J are TRBV20-1 and TRBJ1-5; TRBD1 matches 7 bases. The germline V gene encodes CDR1 DFQATT and CDR2 SNEGSKA (reference sequence). V was pared by 6 bases and J by 4 bases, with 3 bases of the junction left unmatched. This CDR3 spans 12 amino acids.

This clonotype was picked up a small number of times. The junction and the germline gene differ at one end; a read error may be behind it. This chain uses TRBV24-1 with TRBJ2-5; 7 nucleotides agree with TRBD1. The length of the CDR3 is 15 residues. Germline CDR1 is KGHDR and CDR2 is SFDVKD. This CDR3 reads CATSDSRDRRETQYF. CDR3 coding DNA: TGTGCCACCAGCGATTCCCGGGACAGAAGAGAGACCCAGTACTTC.

To note about this clonotype: This likely comes from a read error, as the CDR3 has no conserved phenylalanine or tryptophan at its end. Written as DNA, the CDR3 is TGCAGTGCTAAAGATCGACTAGCGGGGTACTCCTACGAGCAGTACTCC. Protein product: CSAKDRLAGYSYEQYS. The rearrangement joins TRBV20-1 to TRBJ2-7; 11 positions match TRBD2. The length of the CDR3 is 16 residues. The V gene end was trimmed by 4 bases and the J gene end by 0 bases; junction bases not matched to a gene: 8. Germline values: CDR1 DFQATT, CDR2 SNEGSKA (reference sequence).

The CDR3: CASSLGRTSTYEQYF. The DNA of the CDR3 is TGTGCCAGCAGCTTAGGGAGGACTTCAACCTACGAGCAGTACTTC. The rearrangement uses TRBV7-2 and TRBJ2-7; a weak D match, TRBD2 (5 bases). Germline assignment: CDR1 SGHTA and CDR2 FQGNSA. Deletions cut 1 base from V and 2 bases from J, with 12 bases between. CDR3 length: 15 amino acids.

This clonotype was seen ten or more times. The V call is TRBV27, the J call TRBJ1-5; D not resolved. Trimming took off 3 bases at V and 0 bases at J, with 12 bases between the two ends. The CDR3 contains 16 residues. Germline V gives CDR1 MNHEY, CDR2 SMNVEV (reference sequence). The CDR3 sequence: CASSLSGGLSNQPQHF. For the CDR3, the DNA is TGTGCCAGCAGTTTGTCCGGCGGCCTTAGCAATCAGCCCCAGCATTTT.

By frequency in the sample, this clonotype is medium-sized. The chain combines TRBV2 with TRBJ2-7; 10 bases agree with TRBD2. Trimming removed 3 bases from V and 5 bases from J; junction bases left unmatched: 4. The CDR3 totals 14 residues. Germline lookup yields CDR1 SNHLY and CDR2 FYNNEI. CDR3 protein: CASSDGGTSDEQYF. Written as DNA, the CDR3 is TGTGCCAGCAGTGATGGAGGGACTAGCGACGAGCAGTACTTC. Full variable domain (outside the CDR3, taken from reference TRBV2 and TRBJ2-7): EPEVTQTPSHQVTQMGQEVILRCVPISNHLYFYWYRQILGQKVEFLVSFYNNEISEKSEIFDDQFSVERPDGSNFTLKIRSTKLEDSAMYFCASSDGGTSDEQYFGPGTRLTVT.

At least ten counts were recorded for this clonotype. The CDR3 protein is CASSPTPTSAVNEQFF. The CDR3 DNA follows: TGTGCCAGCAGCCCAACCCCGACTAGCGCAGTCAATGAGCAGTTCTTC. The chain is built from TRBV7-3 and TRBJ2-1; 8 bases fit TRBD2. The V and J ends lost 5 bases and 6 bases, in that order; junction bases with no gene match: 12. The germline V gene encodes CDR1 SGHTA and CDR2 FQGTGA. This CDR3 has 16 amino acids.

This clonotype is classed as medium-sized. Written as DNA, the CDR3 is TGCAGCGTTGAACAAATGGTAGGCAGGGATACGCAGTATTTT. It is translated as CSVEQMVGRDTQYF. The V call is TRBV29-1, the J call TRBJ2-3; D is ambiguous. Trimming removed 2 bases from V and 6 bases from J, with 15 bases in between. Germline V gene lookup returns CDR1 SQVTM and CDR2 ANQGSEA. The CDR3 has 14 residues.